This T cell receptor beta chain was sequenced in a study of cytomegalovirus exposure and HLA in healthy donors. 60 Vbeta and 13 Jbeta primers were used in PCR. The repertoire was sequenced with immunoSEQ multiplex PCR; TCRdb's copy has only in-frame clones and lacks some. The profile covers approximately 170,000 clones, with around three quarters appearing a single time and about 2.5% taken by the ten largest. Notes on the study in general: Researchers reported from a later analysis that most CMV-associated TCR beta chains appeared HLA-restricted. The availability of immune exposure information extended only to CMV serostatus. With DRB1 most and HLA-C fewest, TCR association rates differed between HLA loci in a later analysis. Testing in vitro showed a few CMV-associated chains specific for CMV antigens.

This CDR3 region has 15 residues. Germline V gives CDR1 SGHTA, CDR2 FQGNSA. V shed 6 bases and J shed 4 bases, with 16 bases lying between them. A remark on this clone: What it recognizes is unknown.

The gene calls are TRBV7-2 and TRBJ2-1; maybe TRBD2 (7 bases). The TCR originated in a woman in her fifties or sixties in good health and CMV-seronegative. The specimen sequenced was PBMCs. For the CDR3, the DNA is TGTGCCAGCAGGGAAGGGGGGGCCCCTTACAATGAGCAGTTCTTC. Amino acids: CASREGGAPYNEQFF.